One and the same sample provided the 18 T cell receptor beta chains below, sequenced in a study of T cell responses to AZD1222 COVID-19 vaccine. Using immunoSEQ multiplex PCR, the repertoire was profiled, and TCRdb retains in-frame clones only, with some absent. The sample has about 100,000 clones, approximately 89% seen once. This specimen consisted of peripheral blood, obtained on day 0 of MenACWY control vaccination. These TCRs come from an adult in good health.

This chain uses TRBV2 with TRBJ1-5; a weak D match, TRBD1 (6 bases). Trimming removed 6 bases from V and 4 bases from J, with 10 bases in between. Germline assignment: CDR1 SNHLY and CDR2 FYNNEI. The CDR3 totals 13 residues. The CDR3 here is CASSGQLNQPQHF. The CDR3, as DNA: TGTGCCAGCAGCGGACAGTTAAATCAGCCCCAGCATTTT.

The rearrangement links TRBV18 to TRBJ1-5; 9 nucleotides agree with TRBD1. The length of the CDR3 is 15 residues. Germline V gene data show CDR1 as KGHSH and CDR2 as LQKENI. V trimming: 3 bases; J trimming: 4 bases; junction bases outside the gene matches: 4. CDR3 loop: CASSPGDRANQPQHF. The CDR3 DNA sequence: TGTGCCAGCTCACCGGGGGACAGGGCTAATCAGCCCCAGCATTTT.

This sequence joins TRBV11-2 and TRBJ2-7; D uncertain. Trimming removed 1 base at V and 5 bases at J, with 6 bases between. From germline, CDR1 is SGHAT and CDR2 FQNNGV. CDR3 length: 12 amino acids. CDR3 region: CASSLGADEQYF. CDR3 in DNA: TGTGCCAGCAGCTTAGGGGCGGACGAGCAGTACTTC.

The chain uses TRBV29-1 and TRBJ2-7, with 10 bases lining up with TRBD1. After removal of 4 bases from V and 6 bases from J, the junction contained 12 bases not matched to a gene. CDR1 is SQVTM, CDR2 ANQGSEA, per germline. The CDR3 spans 15 residues. The CDR3: CSVGTGGTTRSEQYF. In nucleotides, the CDR3 is TGCAGCGTTGGGACAGGGGGGACGACGAGGTCCGAGCAGTACTTC.

The chain recombines TRBV12-5 with TRBJ1-2; unclear D gene. V was shortened by 4 bases and J by 4 bases, with 10 bases between the two germline ends. The CDR3 contains 13 residues. Germline CDR1 and CDR2: LGHNT and FRNRAP. CDR3 sequence: CASGSDGFYGYTF. CDR3 nucleotides: TGTGCTAGTGGTTCGGACGGCTTCTATGGCTACACCTTC.

The chain links TRBV27 to TRBJ1-5; no definite D call. The CDR3 has 14 residues. The V end lost 7 bases, the J end lost 2 bases, and 12 bases lay between the germline ends. Germline V gives CDR1 MNHEY, CDR2 SMNVEV (reference sequence). CDR3 coding DNA: TGTGCCAGCAATCGCCGCGACGGCAATCAGCCCCAGCATTTT. The encoded protein is CASNRRDGNQPQHF.

V gene TRBV7-9 combines with J gene TRBJ2-1, with D possibly matching TRBD2 (6 bases). The CDR3 sequence is 13 residues long. In germline, CDR1 is SEHNR, CDR2 FQNEAQ (reference sequence). V lost 5 bases and J 6 bases, leaving 11 bases between the germline ends. Written as DNA, the CDR3 is TGTGCCAGCAGCCCGGGACTTGGCAATGAGCAGTTCTTC. It is translated as CASSPGLGNEQFF. Variable domain in full (rest from reference TRBV7-9 and TRBJ2-1): DTGVSQNPRHKITKRGQNVTFRCDPISEHNRLYWYRQTLGQGPEFLTYFQNEAQLEKSRLLSDRFSAERPKGSFSTLEIQRTEQGDSAMYLCASSPGLGNEQFFGPGTRLTVL.

The genes are TRBV12-5 and TRBJ1-5; 8 bases line up with TRBD1. Germline CDR1 LGHNT, CDR2 FRNRAP. The CDR3 totals 15 residues. Trimming removed 0 bases from V and 4 bases from J; junction bases left unmatched: 2. CDR3 coding DNA: TGTGCTAGTGGTTTGGTGACAGGGGATAATCAGCCCCAGCATTTT. It specifies CASGLVTGDNQPQHF.

This chain connects TRBV2 to TRBJ1-3; D uncertain. The CDR3 extends over 12 amino acids. Germline CDR1 and CDR2: SNHLY and FYNNEI. Trimming removed 9 bases from V and 2 bases from J, with 8 bases in between. The DNA of the CDR3 is TGTGCCAGAGGTGGAACTGGAAACACCATATATTTT. Translation: CARGGTGNTIYF.

This chain links TRBV11-2 with TRBJ2-5, with 16 bases that match TRBD2. This CDR3 comprises 16 residues. Looked up from germline, CDR1 is SGHAT and CDR2 is FQNNGV. Unmatched junction bases numbered 5, after V lost 6 bases and J lost 4 bases. The CDR3: CASRLGLAGGLETQYF. For the CDR3, the DNA is TGTGCCAGCAGACTGGGACTAGCGGGAGGGCTAGAGACCCAGTACTTC.

This sequence joins TRBV5-1 and TRBJ2-7; 12 nucleotides match TRBD2. Germline trimming cut 3 bases from V and 4 bases from J; bases unmatched to any gene: 11. Germline CDR1 SGHRS, CDR2 YFSETQ. CDR3 size: 17 residues. The CDR3 spells CASSSGPGTSGRYEQYF. CDR3 nucleotides: TGCGCCAGCAGCTCTGGCCCCGGTACTAGCGGGAGGTACGAGCAGTACTTC. Looking up the rest from reference TRBV5-1 and TRBJ2-7 gives the full variable domain: KAGVTQTPRYLIKTRGQQVTLSCSPISGHRSVSWYQQTPGQGLQFLFEYFSETQRNKGNFPGRFSGRQFSNSRSEMNVSTLELGDSALYLCASSSGPGTSGRYEQYFGPGTRLTVT.

This chain connects TRBV3-1 (or the pseudogene TRBV3-2) to TRBJ2-4; D could derive from TRBD1 or TRBD2 (5 bases each). Trimming took 0 bases from V and 6 from J, leaving 6 bases between them. The CDR3 totals 13 residues. Germline V gives CDR1 LGHDT, CDR2 YNNKEL (reference sequence). This CDR3 is CASSQEGTNIQYF. DNA of the CDR3: TGTGCCAGCAGCCAAGAGGGGACAAACATTCAGTACTTC.

This chain links TRBV7-9 with TRBJ1-3; D call uncertain. Trimming stripped 3 bases from V and 4 bases from J, with 4 bases between. This CDR3 is 12 amino acids long. Germline V lookup: CDR1 SEHNR, CDR2 FQNEAQ (reference sequence). The CDR3 DNA sequence: TGTGCCAGCAGCTTTTCCGGAAACACCATATATTTT. It is translated as CASSFSGNTIYF.

The chain uses TRBV18 and TRBJ1-1; 8 nucleotides align to TRBD1. Germline values: CDR1 KGHSH, CDR2 LQKENI. The CDR3 runs 15 residues. The V segment lost 3 bases and the J segment 0 bases; nucleotides outside the gene matches: 3. The CDR3 nucleotides read TGTGCCAGCTCACCGTCAGGGGGCTTGAACACTGAAGCTTTCTTT. Encoded protein: CASSPSGGLNTEAFF.

The rearrangement links TRBV7-2 to TRBJ2-7, with unresolved D. This CDR3 spans 14 amino acids. The V and J ends lost 5 bases and 2 bases respectively, with 13 bases between them. Germline V gene data show CDR1 as SGHTA and CDR2 as FQGNSA. CDR3 nucleotides: TGTGCCAGCAGCCCTCCATTCCCTCCCTACGAGCAGTACTTC. This gives the protein CASSPPFPPYEQYF. The entire variable domain, with the rest obtained from reference TRBV7-2 and TRBJ2-7, is as follows: GAGVSQSPSNKVTEKGKDVELRCDPISGHTALYWYRQSLGQGLEFLIYFQGNSAPDKSGLPSDRFSAERTGGSVSTLTIQRTQQEDSAVYLCASSPPFPPYEQYFGPGTRLTVT.

The rearrangement uses TRBV19 and TRBJ2-5; TRBD2 matches 8 bases. The CDR3 contains 15 residues. J was trimmed by 5 bases and V by 4 bases; bases with no gene match: 9. Germline CDR1 LNHDA, CDR2 SQIVND (reference sequence). The CDR3 nucleotides are TGTGCCAGTAGTACCCGGGGGGGGTTAATGGAGACCCAGTACTTC. Amino acid sequence: CASSTRGGLMETQYF.

This clone was detected only once. The chain employs TRBV2 and TRBJ2-5, with 7 bases lining up with TRBD1. Trimming removed 3 bases from V and 7 bases from J; junction bases left unmatched: 5. Germline CDR1 SNHLY, CDR2 FYNNEI. The CDR3 loop spans 13 amino acids. In DNA form, the CDR3 reads TGTGCCAGCAGTGAGACAGGGTGGGGGACCCAGTACTTC. This gives the protein CASSETGWGTQYF.

V is TRBV2 and J is TRBJ1-6; maybe TRBD1 (5 bases). V was clipped by 6 bases and J by 1 base, with 10 bases between them. Germline assignment: CDR1 SNHLY and CDR2 FYNNEI. The CDR3 is 15 amino acids. The DNA for the CDR3 is TGTGCCAGCAGCCCCCAGGGTTCCTATAATTCACCCCTCCACTTT. It specifies CASSPQGSYNSPLHF.